What follows describes a single T cell receptor (beta chain). Its antigen remains unknown. The United States was where all participants with HIV were treated. Held in samples before DNA extraction were about 0.85-11 million cryopreserved PBMC. The libraries were made with immunoSEQ v3.0 at survey level. Repertoires were generated with immunoSEQ multiplex PCR, while TCRdb's copy carries only in-frame clones and drops some. The sample lists about 16,000 clones; around 89% were seen once. The germline gives CDR1 SEHNR, CDR2 FQNEAQ (reference sequence). The CDR3 runs 17 residues. After removal of 1 base from V and 12 bases from J, the junction contained 17 bases not matched to a gene. This record comes from a study of long-term antiretroviral therapy in people with HIV. General study results and limits: Relative to transplant donor controls, diversity remained lower despite increasing after ART. Whereas controls had wider CDR3 length ranges, HIV repertoires had narrower ones.

The specimen was unsorted PBMCs, collected 0.7 years before starting antiretroviral therapy. The origin of this receptor is a middle-aged man with HIV. V usage is TRBV7-9 and J usage is TRBJ2-1, with 8 bases that match TRBD2. The DNA of the CDR3 is TGTGCCAGCAGCTTAGTCGGGGGGGCCAGGGGCGTATTTGGGCAGTTCTTC. It codes for CASSLVGGARGVFGQFF.